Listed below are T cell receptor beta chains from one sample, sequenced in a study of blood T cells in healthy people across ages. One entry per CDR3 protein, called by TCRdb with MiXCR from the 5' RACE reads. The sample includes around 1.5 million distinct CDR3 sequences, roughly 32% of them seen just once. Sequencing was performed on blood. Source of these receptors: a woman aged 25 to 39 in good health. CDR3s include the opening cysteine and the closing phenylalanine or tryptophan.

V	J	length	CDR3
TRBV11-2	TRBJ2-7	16	CASSLAMGTGAFEQYF
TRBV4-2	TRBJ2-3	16	CASSPSPAGAKDTQYF
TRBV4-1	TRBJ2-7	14	CASSQETGEGEQYF
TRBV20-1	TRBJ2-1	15	CSAMGGASHYNEQFF
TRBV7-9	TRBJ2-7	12	CASSPGPDEQYF
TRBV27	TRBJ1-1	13	CVSRPGGVLKAFF
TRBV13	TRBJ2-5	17	CASSRLAGGWRQETQYF
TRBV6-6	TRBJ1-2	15	CASRESRTGGYGYTF
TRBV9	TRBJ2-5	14	CASSVDPAPETQYF
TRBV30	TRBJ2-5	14	CAWNYASTQETQYF
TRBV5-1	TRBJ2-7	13	CVSSFSNAYEQYF
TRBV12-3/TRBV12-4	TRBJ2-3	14	CASTLGRPTDTQYF
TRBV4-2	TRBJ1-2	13	CASSQDQNSYYTF
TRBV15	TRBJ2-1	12	CATSREDREQFF
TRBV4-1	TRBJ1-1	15	CASSQVAGTNTEAFF
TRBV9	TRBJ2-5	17	CASSVAPEREIQETQYF
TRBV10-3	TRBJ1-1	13	CAISARDRGQAFF
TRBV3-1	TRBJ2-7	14	CACSSRTNTYEQYF
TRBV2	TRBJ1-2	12	CASSAGTGGYTF
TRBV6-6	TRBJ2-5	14	CASSFSREEKTQYF
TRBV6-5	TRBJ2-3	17	CASSYSMSLGSTDTQYF
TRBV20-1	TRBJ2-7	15	CSAKRTGKSSYEQYF
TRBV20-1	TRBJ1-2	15	CSATGTGEPSYGYTF
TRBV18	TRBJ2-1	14	CASSPVRGINEQFF
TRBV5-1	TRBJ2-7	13	CASSYDRLHEQYF
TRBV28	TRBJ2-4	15	CASSPPGSRGNIQYF
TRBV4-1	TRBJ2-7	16	CASSQRGRDSTYEQYF
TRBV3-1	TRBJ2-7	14	CASSRPGTGNEQYF
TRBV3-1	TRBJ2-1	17	CASSQGSGRAPYNEQFF